The 28 T cell receptor beta chains reported below all come from one sample, sequenced in a study of Ad26.COV2.S vaccination and SARS-CoV-2 variants. Treatment given: about 20 received Ad26.COV2.S at low or high dose, single or two shots; about 5 received placebo; per-sample allocation not given. The study sampled participants on day 63 after the first vaccine or placebo injection. Sequencing was performed with immunoSEQ multiplex PCR; in TCRdb, only in-frame clones are kept and a portion is missing. The data show fewer than 300,000 clones, with around 87% seen just once and 3% to 4% held by the top ten. Here the sequenced sample was peripheral blood, taken in a trial of Ad26.COV2.S vaccine versus placebo. Receptor source: a person between 18 and 59 years old who received the Ad26.COV2.S COVID-19 vaccine or a placebo.

This clone was detected many times. The chain carries TRBV2 and TRBJ2-1, with D tentatively TRBD2 (6 bases). V was pared by 6 bases and J by 3 bases, with 9 bases between. There are 13 residues in the CDR3. Per the germline V gene, CDR1 is SNHLY and CDR2 is FYNNEI. Written as DNA, the CDR3 is TGTGCCAGCAGCGTGGACTACTACAATGAGCAGTTCTTC. The encoded protein is CASSVDYYNEQFF.

The chain combines TRBV5-1 with TRBJ1-5, with 9 bases that match TRBD1. V lost 3 bases, J lost 4 bases, and 2 bases stayed unmatched. The germline V gene has CDR1 SGHRS and CDR2 YFSETQ. This CDR3 has 14 residues. The CDR3 DNA follows: TGCGCCAGCAGCTGGACAGGGGAGAATCAGCCCCAGCATTTT. The encoded protein is CASSWTGENQPQHF. Full variable domain (missing parts from reference TRBV5-1 and TRBJ1-5): KAGVTQTPRYLIKTRGQQVTLSCSPISGHRSVSWYQQTPGQGLQFLFEYFSETQRNKGNFPGRFSGRQFSNSRSEMNVSTLELGDSALYLCASSWTGENQPQHFGDGTRLSIL.

V is TRBV30 and J is TRBJ1-1, with D hard to call. Germline V CDR1 and CDR2: GTSNPN, SVGIG (reference sequence). This CDR3 contains 13 residues. Trimming removed 3 bases from V and 3 bases from J, with 11 bases in between. The DNA for the CDR3 is TGTGCCTGGAGCCTGAAGGCCTACACTGAAGCTTTCTTT. It is translated as CAWSLKAYTEAFF.

This clone has just one count. Other DNA sequences within the sample encode an identical CDR3. The chain recombines TRBV30 with TRBJ1-2; TRBD1 might be the D (5 bases). V lost 1 base and J lost 4, with 7 bases in between. The germline gives CDR1 GTSNPN, CDR2 SVGIG (reference sequence). The CDR3 has 12 amino acids. The CDR3, as DNA: TGTGCCTGGAGTGGAGGGGCCTATGGCTACACCTTC. This encodes CAWSGGAYGYTF.

This chain connects TRBV3-1 (or the pseudogene TRBV3-2) to TRBJ1-1, with D unclear. CDR1 and CDR2 from the germline V gene are LGHDT and YNNKEL (reference sequence). The CDR3 runs to 12 residues. V was trimmed by 2 bases and J by 2 bases, leaving 3 bases between them. CDR3 DNA: TGTGCCAGCAGCCAACTTAACACTGAAGCTTTCTTT. Translation: CASSQLNTEAFF.

The chain recombines TRBV3-1 (or the pseudogene TRBV3-2) with TRBJ1-2, with a possible D match to TRBD1 (6 bases). Germline V lookup: CDR1 LGHDT, CDR2 YNNKEL (reference sequence). The CDR3 runs to 14 residues. V was shortened by 4 bases and J by 4 bases, with 13 bases between the two germline ends. The CDR3 spells CASSLRGPLYGYTF. CDR3 nucleotides: TGTGCCAGCAGCCTCAGGGGCCCTCTCTATGGCTACACCTTC.

The chain employs TRBV7-2 and TRBJ2-1; TRBD1 matches at 9 bases. The CDR3 has 15 amino acids. Germline trimming cut 0 bases from V and 9 bases from J; bases unmatched to any gene: 6. Per the germline V gene, CDR1 is SGHTA and CDR2 is FQGNSA. Written as DNA, the CDR3 is TGTGCCAGCAGCTTAGCGGGACAGGGATTTAGTGAGCAGTTCTTC. Amino acid sequence: CASSLAGQGFSEQFF.

The CDR3 DNA reads as TGTGCCAGCCAAGAACAGGGAAATTACGAGCAGTACTTC. Its translation is CASQEQGNYEQYF. J is TRBJ2-7 and V is TRBV2, with D perhaps matching TRBD1 (6 bases). The CDR3 is made up of 13 amino acids. CDR1 SNHLY and CDR2 FYNNEI come from the germline V gene. Trimming pared 8 bases from V and 4 bases from J, leaving 15 bases between.

The chain couples TRBV30 to TRBJ2-3; 13 bases align to TRBD2. The V gene end was trimmed by 2 bases and the J gene end by 3 bases; junction bases not matched to a gene: 5. CDR3 length equals 16 residues. Germline V CDR1 and CDR2: GTSNPN, SVGIG (reference sequence). The DNA for the CDR3 is TGTGCCTGGAGTCCCCCGACTAGCGGGAGGACAGATACGCAGTATTTT. Translating gives CAWSPPTSGRTDTQYF. The full variable domain, completed using reference TRBV30 and TRBJ2-3, is SQTIHQWPATLVQPVGSPLSLECTVEGTSNPNLYWYRQAAGRGLQLLFYSVGIGQISSEVPQNLSASRPQDRQFILSSKKLLLSDSGFYLCAWSPPTSGRTDTQYFGPGTRLTVL.

The sample holds a few counts of this clone. The J gene is TRBJ1-1, the V gene TRBV19; D perhaps matches TRBD1 (6 bases). Trimming took 8 bases from V and 13 from J, leaving 17 bases between them. Germline V gives CDR1 LNHDA, CDR2 SQIVND (reference sequence). CDR3 length: 11 residues. The CDR3, as DNA: TGTGCCAGTGGGGGGCCACCCATGGATTTCTTT. It yields the protein CASGGPPMDFF.

This clone was found a few times. J is TRBJ2-1 and V is TRBV5-1; 7 bases match TRBD2. The CDR3 sequence is 14 residues long. Germline CDR1 reads SGHRS; CDR2 reads YFSETQ. The ends lost 3 bases at V and 8 bases at J; junction bases unmatched: 8. The DNA of the CDR3 is TGCGCCAGCAGCTCCGGACTAGGAGGTGATGAGCAGTTCTTC. Protein: CASSSGLGGDEQFF.

V usage is TRBV6-6 and J usage is TRBJ1-5; possibly TRBD1 for D (6 bases). The V and J ends lost 4 bases and 4 bases respectively, with 8 bases between them. Per germline, CDR1 MNHNY and CDR2 SVGAGI (reference sequence). The CDR3 sequence is 13 residues long. CDR3 bases: TGTGCCAGCAGTTCTCAGGGGAATCAGCCCCAGCATTTT. As protein: CASSSQGNQPQHF.

For this clone: Germline is not matched at one junction end, which may reflect a read error. The gene calls are TRBV12-3 or TRBV12-4 and TRBJ1-1, with D tentatively TRBD1 (6 bases). CDR3 length equals 12 residues. CDR3 in DNA: TGTGCCAGCAGTTCAGGGGCTCTCAAGTTGGTCTTT. It encodes CASSSGALKLVF.

For the CDR3, the DNA is TGTGCCATCAGTGAGACTGGGACGGCCTATGGCTACACCTTC. Its translation is CAISETGTAYGYTF. V gene TRBV10-3 combines with J gene TRBJ1-2, with a possible D match to TRBD1 (5 bases). Germline V gives CDR1 ENHRY, CDR2 SYGVKD. This CDR3 is built from 14 residues. Trimming shortened V by 2 bases and J by 4 bases, and 11 bases separated the two germline ends.

The count of this clone is one. The chain links TRBV16 to TRBJ1-6; D is unclear. Germline V lookup: CDR1 KGHSY, CDR2 FQNENV. CDR3 length: 13 residues. Trimming took off 4 bases at V and 10 bases at J, with 11 bases between the two ends. The CDR3 region has the DNA TGTGCCAGCAGCCCGATACTGGGGTCACCCCTCCACTTT. This gives the protein CASSPILGSPLHF.

This chain connects TRBV19 to TRBJ2-3; TRBD1 or TRBD2 may be the D gene (6 bases each). This CDR3 comprises 15 residues. Trimming removed 7 bases from V and 2 bases from J, with 16 bases in between. Germline V gene lookup returns CDR1 LNHDA and CDR2 SQIVND (reference sequence). CDR3 nucleotide sequence: TGTGCCAGTATGAGGTGGGGGGCTCCCACAGATACGCAGTATTTT. The encoded protein is CASMRWGAPTDTQYF.

This rearrangement joins TRBV7-2 to TRBJ2-1; TRBD1 matches at 8 bases. Germline V gene data show CDR1 as SGHTA and CDR2 as FQGNSA. The V gene end was trimmed by 1 base and the J gene end by 6 bases; junction bases not matched to a gene: 5. The CDR3 is 15 amino acids. This chain's CDR3 is CASSLVTGDSNEQFF. The DNA for the CDR3 is TGTGCCAGCAGCTTAGTGACAGGGGATTCCAATGAGCAGTTCTTC.

The V and J genes are TRBV18 and TRBJ1-5; D may be TRBD1 (5 bases). V was trimmed by 0 bases and J by 4 bases, leaving 10 bases between them. The CDR3 length is 15 residues. CDR1 and CDR2 from the germline V gene are KGHSH and LQKENI. CDR3 in DNA: TGTGCCAGCTCACCACCCCAGGGAGGGAATCAGCCCCAGCATTTT. The encoded protein is CASSPPQGGNQPQHF.

The V gene is TRBV5-1, the J gene TRBJ1-1, with 8 bases aligning to TRBD1. The junction had 9 bases not matched to a gene; V was cut back by 1 base and J by 4 bases. CDR1 and CDR2 from the germline V gene are SGHRS and YFSETQ. This CDR3 contains 16 residues. Here the CDR3 DNA reads TGCGCCAGCAGCTTGCTAGTTCAGGGGGCGAGCACTGAAGCTTTCTTT. It translates to CASSLLVQGASTEAFF. Using reference TRBV5-1 and TRBJ1-1 for the parts outside the CDR3, the full variable domain is KAGVTQTPRYLIKTRGQQVTLSCSPISGHRSVSWYQQTPGQGLQFLFEYFSETQRNKGNFPGRFSGRQFSNSRSEMNVSTLELGDSALYLCASSLLVQGASTEAFFGQGTRLTVV.

This clone was picked up one time. The gene calls are TRBV19 and TRBJ2-3; a weak D match, TRBD1 (6 bases). Germline V gene sequence: CDR1 LNHDA, CDR2 SQIVND (reference sequence). Trimming cost V 3 bases and J 0 bases, with 10 bases left between them. The CDR3 loop spans 15 amino acids. CDR3 region: CASSIRTGSTDTQYF. As DNA, the CDR3 is TGTGCCAGTAGTATCAGAACAGGGAGCACAGATACGCAGTATTTT. Full variable domain (outside the CDR3, taken from reference TRBV19 and TRBJ2-3): DGGITQSPKYLFRKEGQNVTLSCEQNLNHDAMYWYRQDPGQGLRLIYYSQIVNDFQKGDIAEGYSVSREKKESFPLTVTSAQKNPTAFYLCASSIRTGSTDTQYFGPGTRLTVL.

The chain recombines TRBV5-6 with TRBJ2-7, with D possibly being TRBD1 (5 bases). Looked up from germline, CDR1 is SGHDT and CDR2 is YYEEEE. This CDR3 contains 14 residues. The V end was cut by 4 bases, the J end by 0 bases, with 11 bases between. The CDR3 here is CASSPRGSSYEQYF. The DNA for the CDR3 is TGTGCCAGCAGCCCAAGGGGCAGCTCCTACGAGCAGTACTTC.

V and J are TRBV15 and TRBJ2-2; 9 bases map to TRBD2. The CDR3 is made up of 17 amino acids. Germline V CDR1 and CDR2: LNHNV, YYDKDF (reference sequence). J was trimmed by 7 bases and V by 0 bases; bases with no gene match: 9. The CDR3 bases are TGTGCCACCAGCAGAGATCAGGGTAGCGGGAGTGGCGGGGAGCTGTTTTTT. Its protein product is CATSRDQGSGSGGELFF.

This clone was observed once. This rearrangement joins TRBV4-1 to TRBJ2-1, with 7 nucleotides matching TRBD1. Per germline, CDR1 MGHRA and CDR2 YSYEKL. The CDR3 has 15 residues. Trimming at V came to 4 bases and at J to 4 bases, leaving 7 bases not matched to a gene. The CDR3 bases are TGCGCCAGCAGCCGAGGACAGGACAGTTACAATGAGCAGTTCTTC. This gives the protein CASSRGQDSYNEQFF.

This sequence joins TRBV7-3 and TRBJ2-3; TRBD1 aligns across 8 bases. The J segment lost 1 base and the V segment lost 0 bases, leaving 3 bases of the junction unmatched. The CDR3 is 16 amino acids. Germline V gene lookup returns CDR1 SGHTA and CDR2 FQGTGA. The CDR3, as DNA: TGTGCCAGCAGCTTAACTCAGGGGGCCGGCACAGATACGCAGTATTTT. It codes for CASSLTQGAGTDTQYF. Full variable domain (remainder filled in from reference TRBV7-3 and TRBJ2-3): GAGVSQTPSNKVTEKGKYVELRCDPISGHTALYWYRQSLGQGPEFLIYFQGTGAADDSGLPNDRFFAVRPEGSVSTLKIQRTERGDSAVYLCASSLTQGAGTDTQYFGPGTRLTVL.

The chain employs TRBV28 and TRBJ2-5, with D unresolved. The V end was cut by 6 bases, the J end by 1 base, with 3 bases between. The CDR3 covers 11 residues. The germline V gene encodes CDR1 MDHEN and CDR2 SYDVKM. The CDR3 nucleotides are TGTGCCAGCAGCTTCCAAGAGACCCAGTACTTC. Translated: CASSFQETQYF. Supplemented by reference TRBV28 and TRBJ2-5, the full variable domain reads DVKVTQSSRYLVKRTGEKVFLECVQDMDHENMFWYRQDPGLGLRLIYFSYDVKMKEKGDIPEGYSVSREKKERFSLILESASTNQTSMYLCASSFQETQYFGPGTRLLVL.

Here the CDR3 DNA reads TGTGCCAGCAGTTTCCACGGGACCTATGGCTACACCTTC. Translation gives CASSFHGTYGYTF. This sequence joins TRBV28 and TRBJ1-2; D may be TRBD1 (5 bases). This CDR3 region has 13 residues. Germline lookup yields CDR1 MDHEN and CDR2 SYDVKM. Trimming stripped 3 bases from V and 4 bases from J, with 9 bases between.

The genes are TRBV3-1 (or the pseudogene TRBV3-2) and TRBJ1-5, with 7 bases aligning to TRBD1. The V and J ends lost 0 bases and 9 bases, in that order; junction bases with no gene match: 8. The germline CDR1 and CDR2 sequences are LGHDT and YNNKEL (reference sequence). This CDR3 is built from 15 residues. CDR3: CASSQDGQVGPPQHF. The CDR3 DNA reads TGTGCCAGCAGCCAAGATGGACAGGTGGGTCCGCCCCAGCATTTT.

A few counts support this clone. Other nucleotide sequences in the sample specify the same CDR3. The chain links TRBV7-9 to TRBJ2-7, with D perhaps matching TRBD2 (5 bases). Trimming pared 5 bases from V and 3 bases from J, leaving 8 bases between. The CDR3 is 12 amino acids. The germline V gene encodes CDR1 SEHNR and CDR2 FQNEAQ (reference sequence). CDR3 sequence: CASSPEGYEQYF. CDR3 DNA: TGTGCCAGCAGCCCAGAGGGCTACGAGCAGTACTTC.